Below, 28 T cell receptor beta chains from the same sample are listed, as sequenced in a study of T cells in Graves' hyperthyroidism and ophthalmopathy. RNA transcripts yielded amplified TCR beta CDR3 regions. Using the HTBI primer set, a first-round RT-PCR was run on the TCR CDR3. TCRdb re-derived calls from the multiplex PCR reads in MiXCR, one entry per CDR3 protein. The table records about 480,000 distinct CDR3 sequences, roughly 24% of them present only once. Specimen: blood. The receptors derive from a woman younger than 45 with Graves' ophthalmopathy.

This clonotype was recorded a few times. The CDR3 reads CASSLSGLQGNEQYF. The CDR3 DNA reads TGTGCCAGCAGTTTATCGGGGCTACAGGGGAACGAGCAGTACTTC. The J gene is TRBJ2-7, the V gene TRBV27, with 7 bases identical to TRBD1. J gave up 5 bases and V 0 bases, and 7 bases lay outside the gene matches. The CDR3 is 15 amino acids. Germline CDR1 reads MNHEY; CDR2 reads SMNVEV (reference sequence).

V usage is TRBV30 and J usage is TRBJ2-5; D might be TRBD1 or TRBD2, each matching 5 bases. CDR1 is GTSNPN and CDR2 is SVGIG in the germline V gene (reference sequence). The V end lost 2 bases, the J end lost 2 bases, and 12 bases lay between the germline ends. The CDR3 is made up of 14 amino acids. This CDR3 is CAWSNKGPQETQYF. DNA of the CDR3: TGTGCCTGGAGTAACAAGGGACCGCAAGAGACCCAGTACTTC. Using reference TRBV30 and TRBJ2-5 for the parts outside the CDR3, the full variable domain is SQTIHQWPATLVQPVGSPLSLECTVEGTSNPNLYWYRQAAGRGLQLLFYSVGIGQISSEVPQNLSASRPQDRQFILSSKKLLLSDSGFYLCAWSNKGPQETQYFGPGTRLLVL.

The sample holds many counts of this clonotype. The CDR3 is CASPTHPTGATVQPQHF. The DNA for the CDR3 is TGTGCCAGCCCGACCCACCCCACAGGGGCGACGGTCCAGCCCCAGCATTTT. The V and J genes are TRBV6-2 or TRBV6-3 and TRBJ1-5, with 7 bases identical to TRBD1. Germline V lookup: CDR1 MNHEY, CDR2 SVGEGT. Trimming cost V 8 bases and J 7 bases; bases outside gene matches: 20. The CDR3 spans 17 residues.

In this sample, this clonotype turned up many times. The rearrangement links TRBV18 to TRBJ1-2; weak D call: TRBD1 (5 bases). V was cut by 3 bases and J by 8 bases, with 7 bases left in between. This CDR3 has 11 amino acids. Germline values: CDR1 KGHSH, CDR2 LQKENI. This CDR3 is CASSPGRGYTF. CDR3 sequence (DNA): TGTGCCAGCTCACCGGGGCGAGGCTACACCTTC.

CDR3 DNA: TGTGCCAGCAGCCGCGGGACAGAGCGCTCGAACACCATATATTTT. Translated: CASSRGTERSNTIYF. The chain combines TRBV6-1 with TRBJ1-3, with TRBD1 matching over 7 bases. With V trimmed by 6 bases and J by 7 bases, 12 bases remained unmatched. Germline CDR1 reads MNHNS; CDR2 reads SASEGT. This CDR3 comprises 15 residues.

This clonotype was detected ten times or more. This chain uses TRBV27 with TRBJ2-6; D remains unclear. V lost 5 bases and J lost 4, with 6 bases in between. The germline CDR1 and CDR2 sequences are MNHEY and SMNVEV (reference sequence). The CDR3 consists of 13 residues. CDR3 sequence reads: CASSPMGANVLTF. The CDR3 nucleotides read TGTGCCAGCAGTCCGATGGGGGCCAACGTCCTGACTTTC.

This clonotype was observed a handful of times. The chain links TRBV5-1 to TRBJ2-6; 7 nucleotides agree with TRBD1. The CDR3 is made up of 16 amino acids. V shed 3 bases, J shed 2 bases, and the junction held 5 bases outside the gene matches. Germline V CDR1 and CDR2: SGHRS, YFSETQ. The CDR3 is CASSSQGVAGANVLTF. In DNA, the CDR3 is TGCGCCAGCAGCTCCCAGGGGGTAGCTGGGGCCAACGTCCTGACTTTC.

This clonotype turned up a few times. A much larger clone is a single base away; this may be a read error. V and J are TRBV12-3 or TRBV12-4 and TRBJ1-1, with TRBD1 as a possible D gene (5 bases). The CDR3 totals 14 residues. V dropped 3 bases and J dropped 1 base, with 9 bases sitting between them. CDR3 in amino acids: CASSLRQQNTEAFF. CDR3 sequence (DNA): TGTGCCAGCAGTTTGAGACAGCAGAACACTGAAGCTTTCTTT.

The chain joins TRBV12-3 or TRBV12-4 to TRBJ1-6; D unclear. This CDR3 contains 16 residues. Trimming took 3 bases from V and 0 from J, leaving 9 bases between them. CDR3 in amino acids: CASSFPRFSYNSPLHF. CDR3 nucleotides: TGTGCCAGCAGTTTCCCCAGGTTCTCCTATAATTCACCCCTCCACTTT.

Ten or more counts support this clonotype. CDR3 DNA sequence: TGTGCCAGCAGGTCAGGGGGAGCGAACACCGGGGAGCTGTTTTTT. Translating it yields CASRSGGANTGELFF. The gene calls are TRBV12-3 or TRBV12-4 and TRBJ2-2, with 7 bases matching TRBD1. After removal of 6 bases from V and 0 bases from J, the junction contained 4 bases not matched to a gene. CDR3 length: 15 amino acids.

Ten or more counts support this clonotype. The gene calls are TRBV20-1 and TRBJ2-7; 10 bases are a match to TRBD2. The length of the CDR3 is 14 residues. The junction had 7 bases not matched to a gene; V was cut back by 7 bases and J by 1 base. From germline, CDR1 is DFQATT and CDR2 SNEGSKA (reference sequence). The CDR3: CSGSTSGLSYEQYF. CDR3 in DNA: TGCAGTGGATCGACTAGCGGGTTATCCTACGAGCAGTACTTC.

This clonotype was observed at least ten times. This sequence joins TRBV27 and TRBJ1-1; a possible D gene is TRBD1 (6 bases). With 5 bases removed from V and 1 base from J, the gap between germline ends came to 8 bases. Germline V gene sequence: CDR1 MNHEY, CDR2 SMNVEV (reference sequence). The CDR3 sequence is 13 residues long. The CDR3 region has the DNA TGTGCCAGCAGTCAGGGACAGAACACTGAAGCTTTCTTT. This codes for CASSQGQNTEAFF.

V gene TRBV3-1 combines with J gene TRBJ1-2, with 8 bases aligning to TRBD1. The CDR3 contains 15 residues. V lost 3 bases, J lost 4 bases, and 7 bases stayed unmatched. Germline CDR1 reads LGHDT; CDR2 reads YNNKEL (reference sequence). The CDR3 DNA reads TGTGCCAGCAGCCAGTCGACAGGGGTTGTCTATGGCTACACCTTC. Translation: CASSQSTGVVYGYTF.

This clonotype has at least ten counts. The rearrangement joins TRBV20-1 to TRBJ1-1; no firm D call. The CDR3 sequence is 11 residues long. V was trimmed by 3 bases and J by 0 bases, leaving 2 bases between them. Germline lookup yields CDR1 DFQATT and CDR2 SNEGSKA (reference sequence). The CDR3 DNA reads TGCAGTGCTAGGGTGAACACTGAAGCTTTCTTT. Its translation: CSARVNTEAFF.

There are a few counts of this clonotype. The chain links TRBV27 to TRBJ2-7; 7 nucleotides agree with TRBD2. The ends lost 4 bases at V and 3 bases at J; junction bases unmatched: 9. This CDR3 comprises 15 residues. From germline, CDR1 is MNHEY and CDR2 SMNVEV (reference sequence). The CDR3 spells CASSSSSGGYYEQYF. The DNA of the CDR3 is TGTGCCAGCAGTTCCTCGTCGGGAGGTTACTACGAGCAGTACTTC.

The V and J genes are TRBV4-1 and TRBJ2-7; D possibly uses TRBD1 or TRBD2 (5 bases each). The V gene's germline CDR1 is MGHRA and CDR2 YSYEKL. V lost 7 bases and J lost 3, with 19 bases in between. The CDR3 spans 15 residues. The CDR3 here is CASTINTGTHYEQYF. CDR3 DNA: TGCGCCAGCACCATAAATACCGGGACCCACTACGAGCAGTACTTC.

The chain joins TRBV3-1 to TRBJ2-4; tentative D call: TRBD2 (6 bases). The CDR3 loop spans 18 amino acids. Germline V lookup: CDR1 LGHDT, CDR2 YNNKEL (reference sequence). The germline V and J ends were trimmed by 2 bases and 6 bases, with 23 bases remaining between them. The CDR3 sequence: CASSQRYQGGEDGNIQYF. The CDR3 nucleotides read TGTGCCAGCAGCCAACGGTACCAGGGAGGTGAAGATGGAAACATTCAGTACTTC.

This clonotype was detected ten times or more. V and J are TRBV28 and TRBJ1-6, with D possibly TRBD1 on 6 matching bases. V was clipped by 6 bases and J by 7 bases, with 13 bases between them. There are 14 residues in the CDR3. Germline V gene data show CDR1 as MDHEN and CDR2 as SYDVKM. CDR3 sequence reads: CASRPGQLNSPLHF. CDR3 DNA: TGTGCCAGCAGACCCGGACAGTTAAATTCACCCCTCCACTTT.

This chain joins TRBV12-3 or TRBV12-4 and TRBJ1-1; 7 bases are shared with TRBD1. This CDR3 contains 13 residues. Losses at the gene ends were 7 bases for V and 8 bases for J; bases not matched to a gene: 10. For the CDR3, the DNA is TGTGCCAGCAACCCCTCGACAGGGTGGGAAGCTTTCTTT. Translation gives CASNPSTGWEAFF.

This clonotype has at least ten counts. V gene TRBV27 combines with J gene TRBJ2-5; 11 bases align to TRBD2. V shed 2 bases and J 2 bases; nucleotides not matched to a gene: 10. Germline CDR1 reads MNHEY; CDR2 reads SMNVEV (reference sequence). The CDR3 has 18 residues. The CDR3 loop is CASSLSLAGGQEQETQYF. In DNA, the CDR3 is TGTGCCAGCAGTTTAAGTCTAGCGGGGGGCCAAGAGCAAGAGACCCAGTACTTC.

In this sample, this clonotype turned up many times. The chain joins TRBV9 to TRBJ1-1; D is unresolved. Trimming shortened V by 0 bases and J by 2 bases, and 5 bases separated the two germline ends. In germline, CDR1 is SGDLS, CDR2 YYNGEE. There are 13 residues in the CDR3. CDR3 protein: CASSVVVNTEAFF. CDR3 bases: TGTGCCAGCAGCGTAGTGGTTAACACTGAAGCTTTCTTT.

The table lists this clonotype with many counts. The rearrangement links TRBV27 to TRBJ2-2; 12 positions match TRBD1. CDR3 length: 15 residues. With V trimmed by 10 bases and J by 4 bases, 7 bases remained unmatched. The germline V gene has CDR1 MNHEY and CDR2 SMNVEV (reference sequence). The CDR3 protein is CATSGTGGVTGELFF. CDR3 coding DNA: TGTGCCACCTCCGGGACAGGGGGCGTCACCGGGGAGCTGTTTTTT.

In its sample, this clonotype was seen many times. The chain couples TRBV6-5 to TRBJ2-2; tentative D call: TRBD2 (5 bases). Germline V lookup: CDR1 MNHEY, CDR2 SVGAGI. The germline V and J ends were trimmed by 6 bases and 5 bases, with 10 bases remaining between them. The CDR3 has 13 amino acids. The CDR3 spells CASRLVETGELFF. CDR3 nucleotide sequence: TGTGCCAGCAGACTAGTGGAAACCGGGGAGCTGTTTTTT.

This clonotype was seen repeatedly, ten times or more. This chain links TRBV2 with TRBJ2-7; D is ambiguous. There are 12 residues in the CDR3. V gave up 8 bases and J gave up 3 bases, with 11 bases separating them. The V gene's germline CDR1 is SNHLY and CDR2 FYNNEI. The DNA of the CDR3 is TGTGCCAGCCGGACGGACGACTACGAGCAGTACTTC. This translates into CASRTDDYEQYF. Together with reference TRBV2 and TRBJ2-7, the CDR3 gives the full variable domain: EPEVTQTPSHQVTQMGQEVILRCVPISNHLYFYWYRQILGQKVEFLVSFYNNEISEKSEIFDDQFSVERPDGSNFTLKIRSTKLEDSAMYFCASRTDDYEQYFGPGTRLTVT.

This clonotype was counted ten times or more. This sequence joins TRBV10-3 and TRBJ1-3; 9 bases align to TRBD1. With V trimmed by 3 bases and J by 4 bases, 16 bases remained unmatched. CDR1 and CDR2 (germline): ENHRY, SYGVKD. The CDR3 spans 19 residues. The CDR3 here is CAISDRDRDSAMRGNTIYF. As DNA, the CDR3 is TGTGCCATCAGTGATAGGGACAGGGACTCGGCAATGCGCGGAAACACCATATATTTT.

This clonotype was seen ten or more times. The chain joins TRBV11-2 to TRBJ2-7; D could derive from TRBD1 or TRBD2 (5 bases each). Germline V gene sequence: CDR1 SGHAT, CDR2 FQNNGV. The CDR3 is 16 amino acids. With 3 bases removed from V and 1 base from J, the gap between germline ends came to 16 bases. The CDR3 DNA sequence: TGTGCCAGCAGCTTTCGTCACAGGCGGACTTCCTACGAGCAGTACTTC. This sequence encodes CASSFRHRRTSYEQYF.

This clonotype was counted at least ten times. The chain uses TRBV30 and TRBJ1-2; 8 bases fit TRBD1. Trimming removed 2 bases from V and 6 bases from J; junction bases left unmatched: 5. Germline CDR1 reads GTSNPN; CDR2 reads SVGIG (reference sequence). The CDR3 runs to 13 residues. CDR3 sequence (DNA): TGTGCCTGGAGTCGCGACAGGGGCAATGGCTACACCTTC. This translates into CAWSRDRGNGYTF. Variable domain in full (rest from reference TRBV30 and TRBJ1-2): SQTIHQWPATLVQPVGSPLSLECTVEGTSNPNLYWYRQAAGRGLQLLFYSVGIGQISSEVPQNLSASRPQDRQFILSSKKLLLSDSGFYLCAWSRDRGNGYTFGSGTRLTVV.

The CDR3 DNA is TGTGCCAGCAGTCGTCCCAGGGGAATGAACACTGAAGCTTTCTTT. This encodes CASSRPRGMNTEAFF. The rearrangement uses TRBV6-1 and TRBJ1-1, with D possibly matching TRBD1 (6 bases). CDR3 length equals 15 residues. The germline V gene has CDR1 MNHNS and CDR2 SASEGT. With 5 bases removed from V and 0 bases from J, the gap between germline ends came to 13 bases.